The rows below give T cell receptor beta chains drawn from one sample of a study of molecular identifiers for immune sequencing clone quantification. TCRdb re-called the PCR reads with MiXCR, one entry per CDR3 protein. The table lists 350,000 or so distinct CDR3 sequences, 20% to 25% of them singletons. The sequencing input was naive CD8+ T cells from blood, with Jurkat cell RNA spiked in. These receptor sequences come from a human donor in good health. Some libraries in this study had Jurkat cell RNA spiked in. Both conserved end residues are part of each CDR3. A D gene is named only where the DNA matches it firmly. Size is omitted from some rows. Given values are once, few, many or a class for expanded clones.

j_call | clone_size | v_call | d_call | cdr3_aa | cdr3_nt
TRBJ2-7 | NA | TRBV28 | NA | CASSLRRRNLSEQYF | TGTGCCAGCAGTTTGAGGAGACGTAACCTGTCCGAGCAGTACTTC
TRBJ2-7 | many | TRBV20-1 | NA | CSARDPMGDYEQYF | TGCAGTGCTAGAGATCCCATGGGGGACTACGAGCAGTACTTC
TRBJ2-5 | many | TRBV18 | NA | CASSPISGQETQYF | TGTGCCAGCTCACCGATAAGCGGACAAGAGACCCAGTACTTC
TRBJ2-1 | few | TRBV7-9 | TRBD2 | CASSPSLAGDNYNGQFF | TGTGCCAGCAGCCCCTCCCTTGCGGGAGATAACTACAATGGGCAGTTCTTC
TRBJ2-7 | NA | TRBV6-2/TRBV6-3 | NA | CASSYSFSRGTYEQYF | TGTGCCAGCAGTTACTCGTTTTCGAGGGGAACCTACGAGCAGTACTTC
TRBJ1-5 | many | TRBV20-1 | TRBD1 | CSARGLQGNSNQPQHF | TGCAGTGCTAGAGGATTACAGGGGAATAGCAATCAGCCCCAGCATTTT
TRBJ2-2 | many | TRBV9 | NA | CASRPGEAGELFF | TGTGCCAGCAGACCGGGAGAGGCCGGGGAGCTGTTTTTT
TRBJ2-3 | many | TRBV5-8 | NA | CASSSRLSDTQYF | TGTGCCAGCAGCTCGAGACTGTCAGATACGCAGTATTTT
TRBJ2-7 | few | TRBV10-3 | TRBD2 | CAISQLAGVSPIPYEQYF | TGTGCCATCAGCCAACTAGCGGGAGTTTCCCCGATACCCTACGAGCAGTACTTC
TRBJ2-7 | many | TRBV29-1 | TRBD2 | CSVEILAGAPYEQYF | TGCAGCGTTGAGATACTAGCGGGAGCGCCCTACGAGCAGTACTTC
TRBJ2-3 | many | TRBV13 | NA | CASSGGNLSTDTQYF | TGTGCCAGCAGCGGAGGGAATCTTAGCACAGATACGCAGTATTTT
TRBJ2-7 | NA | TRBV27 | NA | CASSLRVVDTYEQYF | TGTGCCAGCAGTCTGAGGGTGGTGGATACCTACGAGCAGTACTTC
TRBJ2-3 | many | TRBV7-9 | NA | CASSTRRGAHTQYF | TGTGCCAGCAGCACGCGCCGGGGGGCCCATACGCAGTATTTT
TRBJ2-5 | many | TRBV25-1 | NA | CASIGQETQYF | TGTGCCAGCATAGGACAAGAGACCCAGTACTTC
TRBJ2-1 | NA | TRBV2 | TRBD2 | CASSEFVTSGAEQFF | TGTGCCAGCAGTGAATTTGTGACTAGCGGAGCAGAGCAGTTCTTC
TRBJ2-1 | NA | TRBV28 | TRBD1 | CASSPGQGVSEQFF | TGTGCCAGCAGTCCGGGACAGGGGGTAAGTGAGCAGTTCTTC
TRBJ2-7 | few | TRBV7-9 | TRBD1 | CASSFGTGERYEQYF | TGTGCCAGCAGCTTCGGGACAGGGGAACGGTACGAGCAGTACTTC